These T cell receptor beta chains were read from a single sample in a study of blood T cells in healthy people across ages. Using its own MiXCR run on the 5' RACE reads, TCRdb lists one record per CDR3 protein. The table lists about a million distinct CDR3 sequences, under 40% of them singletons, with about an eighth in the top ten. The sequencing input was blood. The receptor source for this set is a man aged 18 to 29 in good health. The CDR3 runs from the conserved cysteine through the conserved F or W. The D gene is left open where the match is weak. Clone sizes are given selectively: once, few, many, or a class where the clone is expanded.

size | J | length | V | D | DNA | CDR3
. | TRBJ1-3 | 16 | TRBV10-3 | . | TGTGCCATCAGTGTTAGTCCGGACAGCCCTGGAAACACCATATATTTT | CAISVSPDSPGNTIYF
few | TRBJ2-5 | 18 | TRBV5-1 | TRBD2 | TGCGCCAGCAGCTTGTGGGGGACTAGCGGGGGCCTCCAAGAGACCCAGTACTTC | CASSLWGTSGGLQETQYF
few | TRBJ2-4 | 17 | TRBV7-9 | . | TGTGCCAGCAGCTTATCCGGGGGTGGCATGGCCAAAAACATTCAGTACTTC | CASSLSGGGMAKNIQYF
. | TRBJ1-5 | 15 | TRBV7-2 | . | TGTGCCAGCAGCTTAGGGGCCGTGACCAATCAGCCCCAGCATTTT | CASSLGAVTNQPQHF
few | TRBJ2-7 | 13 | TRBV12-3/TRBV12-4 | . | TGTGCCGGCAGTTCCGGACAGTCCTGCGAGCAGTACTTC | CAGSSGQSCEQYF
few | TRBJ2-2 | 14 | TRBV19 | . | TGTGCCAGCAGTCCGGACGGGAACACCGGGGAGCTGTTTTTT | CASSPDGNTGELFF
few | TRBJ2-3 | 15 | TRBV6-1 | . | TGTGCCAGCAGGGAAAGTTTTTTGGGGGCAGATACGCAGTATTTT | CASRESFLGADTQYF
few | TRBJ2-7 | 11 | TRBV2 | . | TGTGCCAGCAGTGAGCCCTACGAGCAGTACTTC | CASSEPYEQYF
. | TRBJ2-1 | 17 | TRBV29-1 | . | TGCAGCGTTGAAGGGGAGGCAGGGTCAAACTCGGACAATGAGCAGCTCTTC | CSVEGEAGSNSDNEQLF
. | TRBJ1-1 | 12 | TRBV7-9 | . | TGTGCCAGCAGTTCCGACAGGTCTGAAGCTTTCTTT | CASSSDRSEAFF
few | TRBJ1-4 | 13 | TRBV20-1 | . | TGCAGTGCTATCACGAGCACTAATGAAAAACTGTTTTTT | CSAITSTNEKLFF
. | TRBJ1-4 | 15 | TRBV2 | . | TGTGCCAGCAGGACCCGACAGGCCTTACACGAAAAACTGTTTTTT | CASRTRQALHEKLFF
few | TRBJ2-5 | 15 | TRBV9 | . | TGTGCCAGCAGCGTAGACGGTACACCGAAGGAGACCCAGTACTTC | CASSVDGTPKETQYF
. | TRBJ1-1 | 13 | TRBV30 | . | TGTGCCTGGAGTTGCGAGGGAGTCGGTGAAGCTTTCTTT | CAWSCEGVGEAFF
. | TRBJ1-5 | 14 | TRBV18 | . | TGTGCCAGCTCATCCCAGAGGGACAATCAGCCCCAGCATTTT | CASSSQRDNQPQHF
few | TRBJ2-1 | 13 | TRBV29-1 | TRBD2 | TGCAGCGTTGTCGGGGGGACCTACAATGAGCAGTTCTTC | CSVVGGTYNEQFF
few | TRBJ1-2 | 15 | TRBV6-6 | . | TGTGCCAGCAGTCCCCGTGAAGGAAGTGCCTATGGCTACACCTTC | CASSPREGSAYGYTF
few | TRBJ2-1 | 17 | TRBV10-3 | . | TGTGCCATCAGTGAGGGGGACGGGGGTACATCCTACAATGAGCAGTTCTTC | CAISEGDGGTSYNEQFF
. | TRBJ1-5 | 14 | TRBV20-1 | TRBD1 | TGCAGTGCTAGTGCCGGACAGGGGAACCAGCCCCAGCATTTT | CSASAGQGNQPQHF
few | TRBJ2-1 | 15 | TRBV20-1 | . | TGCAGTGCTAGAGGGTCCCAGAGCTCCTACAATGAGCAGTTCTTC | CSARGSQSSYNEQFF
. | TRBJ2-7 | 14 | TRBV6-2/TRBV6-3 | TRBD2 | TGTACCAGCCGACTAGCGGATAGCTCCTACGAGCAGTACTTC | CTSRLADSSYEQYF
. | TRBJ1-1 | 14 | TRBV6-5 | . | TGTGCCAGCAGTTCTCAGGCTGGGGGCACTGAAGCTTTCTTT | CASSSQAGGTEAFF
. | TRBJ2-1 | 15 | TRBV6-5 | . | TGTGCCAGCAGTTCCGGCGCGACTAATCACAATAAGCAGTTCTTC | CASSSGATNHNKQFF
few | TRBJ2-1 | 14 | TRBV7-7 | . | TGTGCTAGCAGCTTAGGGTCCCTCCACAATGAGCAGTTCTTC | CASSLGSLHNEQFF
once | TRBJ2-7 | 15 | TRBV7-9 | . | TGTGCCAGCAGCTTATTGACTCTACAGGGTGACGAGCAGTACTTC | CASSLLTLQGDEQYF
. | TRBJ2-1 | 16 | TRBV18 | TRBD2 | TGTGCCAGCTCTCCTAGCGGGGGGGCCTCCTACAATGAGCAGTTCTTC | CASSPSGGASYNEQFF
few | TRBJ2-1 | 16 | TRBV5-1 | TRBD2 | TGCGCCAGCAGCTTACTAGCGGGGGGGCGGTACAATGAGCAGTTCTTC | CASSLLAGGRYNEQFF
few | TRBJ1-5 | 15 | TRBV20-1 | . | TGCAGCGAAGGTGGGCGGTTATCCGTGAATCAGCCCCAGCATTTT | CSEGGRLSVNQPQHF
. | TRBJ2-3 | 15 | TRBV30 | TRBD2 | TGTGCCTGGAGTGAGCGGGGGGTCGGCACAGATACGCAGTATTTT | CAWSERGVGTDTQYF
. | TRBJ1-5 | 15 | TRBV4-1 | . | TGCGCCAGCAGCCAAGAAGGTACCGGGGGCAAGCCCCAGCATTTT | CASSQEGTGGKPQHF
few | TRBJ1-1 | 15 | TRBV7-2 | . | TGTGCCAGCAGCTTAGTTAGGGGGGGGCTCCCTGAAGCTTTCTTT | CASSLVRGGLPEAFF
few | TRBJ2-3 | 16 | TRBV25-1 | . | TGTGCCAGCACCCCCGGGACCCCTATGGGCACAGATACGCAGTATTTT | CASTPGTPMGTDTQYF
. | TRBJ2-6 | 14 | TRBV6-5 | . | TGTGCCAGCAGTATGGGCTCTGGGGCCAACGTCCTGACTTTC | CASSMGSGANVLTF
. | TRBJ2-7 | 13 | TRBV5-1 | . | TGCGCCAGCAGCTTGTCCAATGCAGACGAGCAGTACTTC | CASSLSNADEQYF
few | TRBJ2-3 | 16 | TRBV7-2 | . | TGTGCCAGCAGCTTAAACGGACAGAAGGACACAGATACGCAGTATTTT | CASSLNGQKDTDTQYF
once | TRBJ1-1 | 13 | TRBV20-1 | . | TGCAGTGCTAGTGGCAGGGCGGTCACTGAAGCTTTCTTT | CSASGRAVTEAFF
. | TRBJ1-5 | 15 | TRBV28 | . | TGTGCCAGCAGCCGGGGCCCCCTAAGCAATCAGCCCCAGCATTTT | CASSRGPLSNQPQHF
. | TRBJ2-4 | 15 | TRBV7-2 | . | TGTGCCAGCAGCAGATCCGGACAGCCTAAAAACATTCAGTACTTC | CASSRSGQPKNIQYF
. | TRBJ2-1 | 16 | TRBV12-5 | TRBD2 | TGTGCTAGTGGTCCTCAAGGGACTAGCTCCTACAATGAGCAGTTCTTC | CASGPQGTSSYNEQFF
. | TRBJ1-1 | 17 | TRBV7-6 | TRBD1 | TGTGCCAGCAGCTTAGGCGGGACAGGGCCTATAGCCACTGAAGCTTTCTTT | CASSLGGTGPIATEAFF
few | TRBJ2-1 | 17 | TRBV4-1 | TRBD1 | TGCGCCAGCAGCCAAGCCGAAGGGACAGGGAGGATCAATGAGCAGTTCTTC | CASSQAEGTGRINEQFF
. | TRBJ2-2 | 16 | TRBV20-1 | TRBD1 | TGCAGTGCTACCCTTTCCGGGACAGCGAACACCGGGGAGCTGTTTTTT | CSATLSGTANTGELFF
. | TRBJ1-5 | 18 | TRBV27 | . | TGTGCCAGCAGAGGCGGGTCGGGCAGGGGTCATGGCAATCAGCCCCAGCATTTT | CASRGGSGRGHGNQPQHF
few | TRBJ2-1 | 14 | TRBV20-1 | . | TGCAGTGCTAGTATGATAGCAATCTACAATGAGCAGTTCTTC | CSASMIAIYNEQFF
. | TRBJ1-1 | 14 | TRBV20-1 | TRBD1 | TGCAGTACCGACAGGGAAGGTGCGGGGGCTGAAGCTTTCTTT | CSTDREGAGAEAFF
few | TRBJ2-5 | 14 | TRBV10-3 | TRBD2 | TGTGCCATCAGTGATGGTCTAGCGGAAGAGACCCAGTACTTC | CAISDGLAEETQYF
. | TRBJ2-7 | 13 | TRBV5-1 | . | TGCGCCAGCGGCTTGGACCGTTCCTACGAGCAGTACTTC | CASGLDRSYEQYF
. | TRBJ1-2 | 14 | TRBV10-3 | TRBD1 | TGTGCCATCAGTGACCGGGACAGGGGTTATGGCTACACCTTC | CAISDRDRGYGYTF
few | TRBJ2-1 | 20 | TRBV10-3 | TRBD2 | TGTGCCATCAGTGTGGTGGGGACTAGCGGGGGGGCCCTCAAAATCGGTGAGCAGTTCTTC | CAISVVGTSGGALKIGEQFF
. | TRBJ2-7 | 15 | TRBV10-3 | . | TGTGCCATCAGTGTCGGCGTTTCGAGCTCCTACGAGCAGTACTTC | CAISVGVSSSYEQYF
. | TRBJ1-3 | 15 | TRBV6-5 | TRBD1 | TGTGCCAGCAGTCCACAGGGGGGTACTGGAAACACCATATATTTT | CASSPQGGTGNTIYF
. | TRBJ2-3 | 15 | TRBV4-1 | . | TGCGCCAGCAGCCGCGCCCAGGGCCCCACAGATACGCAGTATTTT | CASSRAQGPTDTQYF
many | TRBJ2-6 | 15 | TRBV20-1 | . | TGCAGTGCTCGCACAGGGCTCTCTGGGGCCAACGTCCTGACTTTC | CSARTGLSGANVLTF
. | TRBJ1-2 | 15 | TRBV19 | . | TGTGCCAGTAGTATAAACAGGGAACCAATCTATGGCTACACCTTC | CASSINREPIYGYTF
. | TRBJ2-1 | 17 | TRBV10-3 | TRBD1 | TGTGCCGTCAGTGAGTACCCTGACAGGGTGTACTACAATGGGCAGTTCTTC | CAVSEYPDRVYYNGQFF